This T cell receptor (beta chain) derives from a study of vaccination effects on CD4 cells after COVID-19. Study-wide background: All study participants received two doses of BNT162b2 or mRNA-1273 vaccine.

Here immunoSEQ multiplex PCR was the method, and the copy in TCRdb shows in-frame clones only, minus some. The sample lists tens of thousands of clones, roughly 70% seen once, with approximately 22% in the top ten. General study findings and limits: Vaccine- and infection-induced clones showed marked clonal contraction late following vaccination.

With the ViraFEST assay, the study expanded antigen-specific CD4+ T cells using viral peptide pools, then sequenced them. CD4+ T cell isolation took place after 10 days of culture. Vaccine recipients lacked prior SARS-CoV-2 infection and had negative nucleocapsid antibodies. Peptides at roughly 10 ug/ml and IL-2 at about 9.8 IU/ml were added to around 2 million PBMC per well. On this clone itself: The antigen is not known.

Germline CDR1 and CDR2: SGHKS and YYEKEE (reference sequence). There are 15 residues in the CDR3. The trim removed 4 bases at V and 6 bases at J, leaving 8 bases unmatched. The sequence was collected from a human donor who received a COVID-19 vaccine. The source was CD4+ T cells from PBMCs cultured with SARS-CoV-2 spike peptides, collected before COVID-19 vaccination. This chain links TRBV5-5 with TRBJ2-1; 9 nucleotides match TRBD2. This CDR3 is CASSPLAGYLNEQFF. For the CDR3, the DNA is TGTGCCAGCAGCCCCCTAGCGGGGTACCTCAATGAGCAGTTCTTC.